Following are 11 T cell receptor beta chains from one sample sequenced in a study of Ad26.COV2.S vaccination and SARS-CoV-2 variants. Sequencing was performed with immunoSEQ multiplex PCR; in TCRdb, only in-frame clones are kept and a portion is missing. The sample carries around 350,000 clones, around 90% recorded once. The input for sequencing was peripheral blood, taken after recovery from COVID-19. The source of these receptors is a human donor who had recovered from COVID-19.

In DNA form, the CDR3 reads TGCGCCAGCAGCCAAGTGGGGACAGGGGGCGACCTTCACTATGGCTACACCTTC. Residues: CASSQVGTGGDLHYGYTF. The V gene is TRBV4-3, the J gene TRBJ1-2; 12 nucleotides match TRBD1. Germline assignment: CDR1 LGHNA and CDR2 YSLEER. CDR3 length: 18 residues. V lost 1 base, J lost 3 bases, and 9 bases stayed unmatched.

The chain uses TRBV7-7 and TRBJ1-3, with D perhaps TRBD1 (5 bases). The CDR3 length is 15 residues. Trimming pared 5 bases from V and 2 bases from J, leaving 13 bases between. Germline CDR1 and CDR2: SSHAT and FNYEAQ (reference sequence). DNA for the CDR3: TGTGCCAGCAGCCTGGCCAGGGATGCTGGAAACACCATATATTTT. Protein: CASSLARDAGNTIYF.

The V gene is TRBV19, the J gene TRBJ1-5; perhaps TRBD1 as D (5 bases). The germline V and J ends were trimmed by 5 bases and 1 base, with 12 bases remaining between them. This CDR3 is built from 15 residues. Germline lookup yields CDR1 LNHDA and CDR2 SQIVND (reference sequence). CDR3 sequence (DNA): TGTGCCAGTAGTGCCCGCAGGGAGAGCAATCAGCCCCAGCATTTT. Its translation is CASSARRESNQPQHF.

This chain links TRBV2 with TRBJ2-5; a possible D gene is TRBD1 (5 bases). Germline lookup yields CDR1 SNHLY and CDR2 FYNNEI. The CDR3 contains 13 residues. The V gene lost 10 bases and the J gene lost 7 bases, with 19 bases spanning the gap. In nucleotides, the CDR3 is TGTGCCACCCAGCTGACAGCCGATGGGACCCAGTACTTC. This gives the protein CATQLTADGTQYF.

This sequence joins TRBV21-1 and TRBJ2-3; TRBD1, as called in the table, went unchecked against the DNA. TRBV21-1 is described as a pseudogene. The CDR3 spans 17 residues. Here the CDR3 reads CASTTSITGERTDTQYF. CDR3 nucleotides: TGTGCCAGTACCACCTCTATTACAGGGGAGAGGACAGATACGCAGTATTTT.

This chain connects TRBV7-8 to TRBJ1-6, with 8 nucleotides matching TRBD1. CDR3 length: 15 residues. The ends lost 5 bases at V and 16 bases at J; junction bases unmatched: 16. Germline CDR1 reads SGHVS; CDR2 reads FQNEAQ. The CDR3 sequence: CASSPSPGTGLGLHF. The CDR3 DNA is TGTGCCAGCAGCCCCAGTCCCGGGACAGGTTTGGGACTCCACTTT.

The CDR3 spells CASSSRGTVYNEQFF. The DNA for the CDR3 is TGTGCCAGCAGTTCCAGGGGGACGGTCTACAATGAGCAGTTCTTC. V usage is TRBV27 and J usage is TRBJ2-1; 7 positions match TRBD1. V lost 4 bases, J lost 3 bases, and 6 bases stayed unmatched. Germline CDR1 is MNHEY and CDR2 is SMNVEV (reference sequence). This CDR3 comprises 15 residues.

In this sample, this clone turned up once. DNA for the CDR3: TGCGCCAGCAGTGATTCTCGGACTGAAGCTTTCTTT. This sequence encodes CASSDSRTEAFF. The chain carries TRBV10-1 and TRBJ1-1; D unresolved. Germline loops: CDR1 WNHNN, CDR2 SYGVQD (reference sequence). With 3 bases removed from V and 5 bases from J, the gap between germline ends came to 7 bases. The length of the CDR3 is 12 residues.

The V and J genes are TRBV9 and TRBJ1-4; D is uncertain. V was trimmed by 4 bases and J by 7 bases, leaving 11 bases between them. CDR1 is SGDLS, CDR2 YYNGEE, per germline. The CDR3 runs to 13 residues. The chain's CDR3 is CASSRGPAEKLFF. CDR3 DNA: TGTGCCAGCAGCCGAGGGCCGGCTGAAAAACTGTTTTTT.

The V call is TRBV7-9, the J call TRBJ2-4, with D perhaps TRBD2 (7 bases). The germline V gene has CDR1 SEHNR and CDR2 FQNEAQ (reference sequence). This CDR3 has 17 residues. V gave up 0 bases and J gave up 2 bases, with 14 bases separating them. The CDR3, as DNA: TGTGCCAGCAGCTTAGCGGGTGCGGGGGCATCCAAAAACATTCAGTACTTC. Translated, it gives CASSLAGAGASKNIQYF.

The chain uses TRBV10-2 and TRBJ2-3; D is perhaps TRBD1 or TRBD2 (6 bases each). Trimming took 0 bases from V and 3 from J, leaving 25 bases between them. The CDR3 sequence is 20 residues long. The V gene's germline CDR1 is WSHSY and CDR2 SAAADI. The CDR3 bases are TGCGCCAGCAGTGAGTCGAAGTGGCTAGCCAAGGGGGGTGATACAGATACGCAGTATTTT. Protein sequence: CASSESKWLAKGGDTDTQYF.